This is a list of T cell receptor beta chains from one sample in a study of cytomegalovirus exposure and HLA in healthy donors. Generated by immunoSEQ multiplex PCR, the TCRdb table keeps only in-frame clones and is missing some. In the table there are roughly 99,000 clones, over 75% of which are singletons. Sequenced sample: PBMCs. These receptors all stem from a male donor in good health and CMV-seronegative. CDR3s include the opening cysteine and the closing phenylalanine or tryptophan. Each record gives: D gene, J gene, clone size, V gene, CDR3 DNA, CDR3 protein. D genes are given only for firm matches. Only some rows state a clone size, as once, few, many or a class for expanded clones.

D gene: TRBD2; J gene: TRBJ2-7; clone size: NA; V gene: TRBV2; CDR3 DNA: TGTGCCAGCAGACCGGGACTAGCGGACTCCTACGAGCAGTACTTC; CDR3 protein: CASRPGLADSYEQYF
D gene: NA; J gene: TRBJ2-7; clone size: NA; V gene: TRBV28; CDR3 DNA: TGTGCCAGCAGTTTGGGGGGGGGCTATTACGAGCAGTACTTC; CDR3 protein: CASSLGGGYYEQYF
D gene: TRBD2; J gene: TRBJ2-5; clone size: NA; V gene: TRBV2; CDR3 DNA: TGTGCCAGCCCAGAAGAGCGGGAGTTGATGGTGGAGACCCAGTACTTC; CDR3 protein: CASPEERELMVETQYF
D gene: NA; J gene: TRBJ1-2; clone size: NA; V gene: TRBV15; CDR3 DNA: TGTGCCACCAGCTTCAGGGGTTTTGGCGGCTACACCTTC; CDR3 protein: CATSFRGFGGYTF
D gene: TRBD1; J gene: TRBJ2-5; clone size: NA; V gene: TRBV6-5; CDR3 DNA: TGTGCCAGCAGTTACTCGAGGGGGCGCGGGGAGACCCAGTACTTC; CDR3 protein: CASSYSRGRGETQYF
D gene: TRBD1; J gene: TRBJ2-7; clone size: NA; V gene: TRBV6-5; CDR3 DNA: TGTGCCAGCAGCCGAGGGACAGGAGAATACGAGCAGTACTTC; CDR3 protein: CASSRGTGEYEQYF
D gene: TRBD1; J gene: TRBJ1-3; clone size: few; V gene: TRBV7-9; CDR3 DNA: TGTGCCAGCAGCTTTGGACAGGGGGCAGTTGGAAACACCATATATTTT; CDR3 protein: CASSFGQGAVGNTIYF
D gene: TRBD2; J gene: TRBJ2-1; clone size: NA; V gene: TRBV28; CDR3 DNA: TGTGCCAGCAGGAAAGGGGCTAGCGGTAACAATGAGCAGTTCTTC; CDR3 protein: CASRKGASGNNEQFF
D gene: NA; J gene: TRBJ1-1; clone size: once; V gene: TRBV7-2; CDR3 DNA: TGTGCCAGCAGCTTAGTGGGGGGGGGTGAAGCTTTCTTT; CDR3 protein: CASSLVGGGEAFF
D gene: TRBD2; J gene: TRBJ2-3; clone size: NA; V gene: TRBV9; CDR3 DNA: TGTGCCAGCAGCGTAGACGAGCGGGAGGTCGATACGCAGTATTTT; CDR3 protein: CASSVDEREVDTQYF
D gene: TRBD1; J gene: TRBJ2-3; clone size: NA; V gene: TRBV5-1; CDR3 DNA: TGCGCCAGCAGCTTGGGGGGACAGGGGTCGACAGATACGCAGTATTTT; CDR3 protein: CASSLGGQGSTDTQYF
D gene: NA; J gene: TRBJ2-1; clone size: NA; V gene: TRBV25-1; CDR3 DNA: TGTGCCAGCAGTGAATCGGGGAGCGGTGAGCAGTTCTTC; CDR3 protein: CASSESGSGEQFF
D gene: TRBD1; J gene: TRBJ1-1; clone size: NA; V gene: TRBV19; CDR3 DNA: TGTGCCAGTATCCGGACAGGGCTCGCTGAAGCTTTCTTT; CDR3 protein: CASIRTGLAEAFF
D gene: TRBD1; J gene: TRBJ1-2; clone size: NA; V gene: TRBV30; CDR3 DNA: TGTGCCTCTCCTCCCGTGAGACAGGGTGGCAATGTCTACACCTTC; CDR3 protein: CASPPVRQGGNVYTF
D gene: TRBD1; J gene: TRBJ1-5; clone size: few; V gene: TRBV7-9; CDR3 DNA: TGTGCCAGCAGCTTAGGGGTGGGACAGTATAATCAGCCCCAGCATTTT; CDR3 protein: CASSLGVGQYNQPQHF
D gene: NA; J gene: TRBJ1-3; clone size: once; V gene: TRBV7-9; CDR3 DNA: TGTGCCAGCAGCTTGACAGTCTCTGGAAACACCATATATTTT; CDR3 protein: CASSLTVSGNTIYF
D gene: TRBD1; J gene: TRBJ1-5; clone size: NA; V gene: TRBV2; CDR3 DNA: TGTGCCAGCAGCGGACAGGGTGGCAATCAGCCCCAGCATTTT; CDR3 protein: CASSGQGGNQPQHF
D gene: TRBD1; J gene: TRBJ1-1; clone size: few; V gene: TRBV12-5; CDR3 DNA: TGTGCTAGTGGTTTATCGGGACAGGGGGCCAAAGCTTTCTTT; CDR3 protein: CASGLSGQGAKAFF
D gene: NA; J gene: TRBJ2-7; clone size: NA; V gene: TRBV6-6; CDR3 DNA: TGTGCCAGCAGTTACGGGCAGCCCTACGAGCAGTACTTC; CDR3 protein: CASSYGQPYEQYF
D gene: TRBD1; J gene: TRBJ1-2; clone size: NA; V gene: TRBV28; CDR3 DNA: TGTGCCAGCAGACCTCAGGGGGCCTATGGCTACACCTTC; CDR3 protein: CASRPQGAYGYTF
D gene: NA; J gene: TRBJ1-2; clone size: NA; V gene: TRBV4-1; CDR3 DNA: TGCGCCAGCAGCCAAGAGGGGCGCGATGGCTACACCTTC; CDR3 protein: CASSQEGRDGYTF
D gene: NA; J gene: TRBJ2-1; clone size: NA; V gene: TRBV11-3; CDR3 DNA: TGTGCCAGCAGCTTAGGCTCTAGCTTCGATGAGCAGTTCTTC; CDR3 protein: CASSLGSSFDEQFF
D gene: NA; J gene: TRBJ2-1; clone size: NA; V gene: TRBV4-2; CDR3 DNA: TGTGCCAGCAGCCAAGATCGTCCCACAGGGTCGTTTGGAAATGAGCAGTTCTTC; CDR3 protein: CASSQDRPTGSFGNEQFF
D gene: TRBD1; J gene: TRBJ1-2; clone size: NA; V gene: TRBV28; CDR3 DNA: TGTGCCAGCAGCTCACCAGGGGGTCTCCTCAGCTATGGCTACACCTTC; CDR3 protein: CASSSPGGLLSYGYTF
D gene: TRBD2; J gene: TRBJ2-2; clone size: NA; V gene: TRBV10-2; CDR3 DNA: TGCGCCAGCAGTGAACTAGCGGGAGTAACCGGGGTGCTGTTTTTT; CDR3 protein: CASSELAGVTGVLFF
D gene: NA; J gene: TRBJ2-5; clone size: NA; V gene: TRBV28; CDR3 DNA: TGTGCCAGCAGTCCGCGGGAGACCCAGTACTTC; CDR3 protein: CASSPRETQYF
D gene: TRBD1; J gene: TRBJ1-2; clone size: few; V gene: TRBV30; CDR3 DNA: TGTGCCTGGAGTCGGACAGGGACCTATGGCTACACCTTC; CDR3 protein: CAWSRTGTYGYTF
D gene: TRBD2; J gene: TRBJ2-7; clone size: NA; V gene: TRBV10-2; CDR3 DNA: TGCGCCAGCAGGTCTAGCGGGAGTGGCGAGCAGTACTTC; CDR3 protein: CASRSSGSGEQYF